A single sample gave rise to the 2 T cell receptor beta chains below, sequenced in a study of CD8 T cells in Susac syndrome. cDNA came from approximately 0.5 to 1 ug RNA primed by random hexamers. TCRdb recomputed calls from the immunoSEQ multiplex PCR reads with MiXCR, one row per CDR3 protein. Altogether more than 100,000 distinct CDR3 sequences are present, 96% being singletons, with the ten largest covering roughly 0.14%. The sequenced sample consisted of CD4+ T cells from PBMCs. These receptor sequences come from a human donor with Susac syndrome.

This clonotype was recorded once. V is TRBV12-3 or TRBV12-4 and J is TRBJ1-1; D unresolved. Trimming shortened V by 2 bases and J by 1 base, and 8 bases separated the two germline ends. The CDR3 covers 14 residues. The DNA of the CDR3 is TGTGCCAGCAGTTTATCCGGCAGGAACACTGAAGCTTTCTTT. Encoded protein: CASSLSGRNTEAFF.

The chain is built from TRBV6-5 and TRBJ2-7; a possible D gene is TRBD2 (5 bases). Per the germline V gene, CDR1 is MNHEY and CDR2 is SVGAGI. The germline V and J ends were trimmed by 7 bases and 1 base, with 11 bases remaining between them. CDR3 length: 13 residues. The CDR3 spells CASTRPGSYEQYF. DNA of the CDR3: TGTGCCAGCACCCGGCCGGGATCCTACGAGCAGTACTTC.